The text below deals with one TCR beta chain. These data are taken from a study of CD8 T cells in Susac syndrome. V lost 8 bases to trimming and J lost 7 bases, with 21 bases between them. CDR3 size: 13 residues. Looked up from germline, CDR1 is DFQATT and CDR2 is SNEGSKA (reference sequence). With random hexamers, 0.5 to 1 ug RNA was reverse transcribed. MiXCR, applied by TCRdb to the immunoSEQ multiplex PCR reads, yields one record per CDR3 protein. The sample consists of 200,000 or so distinct CDR3 sequences, approximately 96% of them appearing once. Sequenced material: CD4+ T cells from PBMCs. The chain links TRBV20-1 to TRBJ2-7; D may match TRBD1 or TRBD2 (5 bases each). The source is a human donor with multiple sclerosis. CDR3 in amino acids: CSLVRDARGEQYF. The CDR3 region has the DNA TGCAGTCTCGTCCGGGACGCCCGAGGGGAGCAGTACTTC.